Reported below is one TCR beta chain. The antigen is unknown. V trimming: 2 bases; J trimming: 5 bases; junction bases outside the gene matches: 2. Germline values: CDR1 MNHEY, CDR2 SMNVEV (reference sequence). CDR3 length: 15 amino acids. Focal radiation and CTLA-4 blockade (ipilimumab) were tested in chemo-refractory metastatic non-small-cell lung cancer patients. Using immunoSEQ multiplex PCR, the repertoire was profiled, and TCRdb retains in-frame clones only, with some absent. Among tens of thousands of clones listed, 70% to 85% were seen once. The data were taken from a study of radiotherapy plus CTLA-4 blockade in lung cancer. About the study: Disease control was present in more than 30% of patients, and objective responses in approximately 20%.

Study conclusions and caveats: After radiotherapy and ipilimumab, tumor-derived clones expanded in peripheral blood.

The clonotype comes from a human donor with non-small cell lung cancer who had a partial response to radiotherapy plus ipilimumab. Here the sequenced sample was peripheral blood, taken from a patient treated with radiotherapy plus ipilimumab. The V gene is TRBV27, the J gene TRBJ1-6, with TRBD1 identical over 8 bases. The CDR3: CASSLRQGNNSPLHF. For the CDR3, the DNA is TGTGCCAGCAGTTTACGACAGGGGAATAATTCACCCCTCCACTTT.